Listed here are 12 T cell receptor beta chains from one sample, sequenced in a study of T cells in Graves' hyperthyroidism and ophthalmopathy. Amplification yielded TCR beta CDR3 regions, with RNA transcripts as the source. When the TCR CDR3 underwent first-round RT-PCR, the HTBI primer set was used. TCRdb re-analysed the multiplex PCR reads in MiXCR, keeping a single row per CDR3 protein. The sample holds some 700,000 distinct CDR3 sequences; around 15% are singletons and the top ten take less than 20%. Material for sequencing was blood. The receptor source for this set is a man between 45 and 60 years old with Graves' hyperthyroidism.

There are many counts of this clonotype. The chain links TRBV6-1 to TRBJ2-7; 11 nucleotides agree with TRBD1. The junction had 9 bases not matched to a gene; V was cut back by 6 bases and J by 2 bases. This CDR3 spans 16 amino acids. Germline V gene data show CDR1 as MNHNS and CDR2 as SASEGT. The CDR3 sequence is CASRLGTGGDPYEQYF. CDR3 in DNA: TGTGCCAGCAGGCTAGGGACAGGGGGGGACCCCTACGAGCAGTACTTC.

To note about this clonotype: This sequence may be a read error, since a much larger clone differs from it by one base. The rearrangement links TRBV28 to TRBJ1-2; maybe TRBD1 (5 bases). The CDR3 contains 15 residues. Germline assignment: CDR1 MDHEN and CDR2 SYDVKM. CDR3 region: CASSFASQGSYGCTF. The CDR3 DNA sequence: TGTGCCAGCAGTTTTGCTTCCCAGGGCAGCTATGGCTGCACCTTC.

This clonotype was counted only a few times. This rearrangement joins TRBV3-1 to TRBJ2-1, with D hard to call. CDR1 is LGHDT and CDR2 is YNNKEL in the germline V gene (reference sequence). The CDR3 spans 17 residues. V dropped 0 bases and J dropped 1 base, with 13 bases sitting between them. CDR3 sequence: CASSQDVSVRSYNEQFF. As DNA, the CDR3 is TGTGCCAGCAGCCAAGACGTATCTGTTAGGTCCTACAATGAGCAGTTCTTC.

The chain's CDR3 is CAISSRAGTPRTGELFF. CDR3 DNA sequence: TGTGCCATCTCCTCACGCGCCGGGACACCTAGGACCGGGGAGCTGTTTTTT. The V and J genes are TRBV2 and TRBJ2-2; a weak D match, TRBD1 (6 bases). Trimming pared 10 bases from V and 5 bases from J, leaving 26 bases between. This CDR3 comprises 17 residues. Germline lookup yields CDR1 SNHLY and CDR2 FYNNEI.

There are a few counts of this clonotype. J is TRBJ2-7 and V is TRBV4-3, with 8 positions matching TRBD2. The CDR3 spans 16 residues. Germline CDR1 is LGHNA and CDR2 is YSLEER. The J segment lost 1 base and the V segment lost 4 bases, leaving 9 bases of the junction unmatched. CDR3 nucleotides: TGCGCCAGCAGCCCCCGACTAGCGTCTTCGTCCTACGAGCAGTACTTC. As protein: CASSPRLASSSYEQYF.

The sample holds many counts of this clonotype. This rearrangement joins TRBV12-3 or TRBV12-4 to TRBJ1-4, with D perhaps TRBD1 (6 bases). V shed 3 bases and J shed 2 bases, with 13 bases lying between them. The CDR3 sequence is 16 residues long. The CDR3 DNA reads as TGTGCCAGCAGTTTTCGGGGGGCTGCGACTAATGAAAAACTGTTTTTT. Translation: CASSFRGAATNEKLFF.

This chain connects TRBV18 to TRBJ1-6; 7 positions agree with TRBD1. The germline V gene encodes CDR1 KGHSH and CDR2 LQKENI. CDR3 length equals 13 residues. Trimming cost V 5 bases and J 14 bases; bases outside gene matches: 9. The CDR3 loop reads CASSAGQTLTLHF. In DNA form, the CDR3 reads TGTGCCAGCTCAGCGGGACAGACCCTCACCCTCCACTTT.

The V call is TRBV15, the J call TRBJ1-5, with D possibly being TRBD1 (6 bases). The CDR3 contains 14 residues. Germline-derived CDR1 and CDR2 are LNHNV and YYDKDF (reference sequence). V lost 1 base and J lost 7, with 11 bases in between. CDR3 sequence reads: CATSRAGGRQPQHF. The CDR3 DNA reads TGTGCCACCAGCAGAGCGGGGGGCCGGCAGCCCCAGCATTTT.

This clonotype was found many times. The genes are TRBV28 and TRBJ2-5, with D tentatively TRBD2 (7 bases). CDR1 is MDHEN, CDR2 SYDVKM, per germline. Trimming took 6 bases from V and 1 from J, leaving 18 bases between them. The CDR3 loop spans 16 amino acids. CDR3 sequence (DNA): TGTGCCAGCAGCTCGAGGGGGGGTAGAACCCAAGAGACCCAGTACTTC. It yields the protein CASSSRGGRTQETQYF.

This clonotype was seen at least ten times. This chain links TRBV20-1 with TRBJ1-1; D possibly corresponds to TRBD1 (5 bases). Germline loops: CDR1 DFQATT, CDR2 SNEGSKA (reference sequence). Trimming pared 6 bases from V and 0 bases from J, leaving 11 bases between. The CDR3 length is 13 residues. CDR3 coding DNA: TGCAGTGCCTCCCGGACACTGAACACTGAAGCTTTCTTT. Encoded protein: CSASRTLNTEAFF.

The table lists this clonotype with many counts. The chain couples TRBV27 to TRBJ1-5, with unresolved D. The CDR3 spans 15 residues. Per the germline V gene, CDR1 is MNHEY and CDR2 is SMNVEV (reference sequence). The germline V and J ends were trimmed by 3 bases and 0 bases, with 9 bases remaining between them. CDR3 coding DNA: TGTGCCAGCAGTTTGAGGGCGGATAGCAATCAGCCCCAGCATTTT. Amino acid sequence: CASSLRADSNQPQHF.

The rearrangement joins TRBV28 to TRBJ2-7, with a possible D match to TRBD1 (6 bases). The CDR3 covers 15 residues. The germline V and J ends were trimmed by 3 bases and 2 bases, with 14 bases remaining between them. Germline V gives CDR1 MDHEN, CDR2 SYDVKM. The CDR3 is CASSFQGIAPYEQYF. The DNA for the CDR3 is TGTGCCAGCAGTTTCCAGGGGATCGCACCCTACGAGCAGTACTTC.